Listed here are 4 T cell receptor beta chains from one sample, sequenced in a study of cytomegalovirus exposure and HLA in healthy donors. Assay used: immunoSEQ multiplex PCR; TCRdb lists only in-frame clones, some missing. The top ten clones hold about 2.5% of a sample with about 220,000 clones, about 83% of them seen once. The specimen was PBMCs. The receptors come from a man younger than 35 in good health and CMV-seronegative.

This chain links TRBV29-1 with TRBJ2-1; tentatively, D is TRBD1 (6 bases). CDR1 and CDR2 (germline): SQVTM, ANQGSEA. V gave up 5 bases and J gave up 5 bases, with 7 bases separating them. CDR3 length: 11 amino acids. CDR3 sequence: CSVPGDNEQFF. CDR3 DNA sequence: TGCAGCGTTCCAGGGGACAATGAGCAGTTCTTC.

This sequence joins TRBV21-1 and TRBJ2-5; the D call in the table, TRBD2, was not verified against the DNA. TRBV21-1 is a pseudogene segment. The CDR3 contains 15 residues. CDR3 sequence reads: CASSAAGLAVETQYF. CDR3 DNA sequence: TGTGCCAGCAGCGCCGCCGGGCTAGCGGTGGAGACCCAGTACTTC.

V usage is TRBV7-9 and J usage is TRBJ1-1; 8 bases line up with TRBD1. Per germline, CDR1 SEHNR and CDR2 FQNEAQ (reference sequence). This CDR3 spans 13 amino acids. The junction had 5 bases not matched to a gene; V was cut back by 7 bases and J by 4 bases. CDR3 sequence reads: CASNIQGVTEAFF. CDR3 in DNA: TGTGCCAGCAACATACAGGGGGTCACTGAAGCTTTCTTT. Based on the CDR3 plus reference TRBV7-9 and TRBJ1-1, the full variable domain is DTGVSQNPRHKITKRGQNVTFRCDPISEHNRLYWYRQTLGQGPEFLTYFQNEAQLEKSRLLSDRFSAERPKGSFSTLEIQRTEQGDSAMYLCASNIQGVTEAFFGQGTRLTVV.

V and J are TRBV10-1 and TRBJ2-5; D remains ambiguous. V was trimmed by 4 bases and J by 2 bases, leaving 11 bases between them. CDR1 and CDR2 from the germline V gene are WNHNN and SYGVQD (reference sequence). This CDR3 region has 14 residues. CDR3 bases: TGCGCCAGCAGTGGGGCCCCCTTTCAAGAGACCCAGTACTTC. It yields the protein CASSGAPFQETQYF.